The 8 T cell receptor beta chains in this list originate from one sample, sequenced in a study of T cell changes during pregnancy in multiple sclerosis. The assay was immunoSEQ multiplex PCR, and TCRdb's table has in-frame clones only and misses some. The sample has approximately 48,000 clones, 90% to 95% seen once. Specimen: CD4+ T cells from peripheral blood mononuclear cells, collected in the second trimester of pregnancy. The receptors derive from a female donor with multiple sclerosis, enrolled in a pregnancy study.

V usage is TRBV5-1 and J usage is TRBJ2-7; TRBD1 might be the D (6 bases). The V and J ends lost 4 bases and 0 bases respectively, with 11 bases between them. CDR1 and CDR2 from the germline V gene are SGHRS and YFSETQ. The CDR3 runs 14 residues. The CDR3 DNA follows: TGCGCCAGCAGCCCTACAGGGAGCTCCTACGAGCAGTACTTC. This gives the protein CASSPTGSSYEQYF.

The V and J genes are TRBV28 and TRBJ1-4; no clear D. The CDR3 is made up of 15 amino acids. Per germline, CDR1 MDHEN and CDR2 SYDVKM. Trimming removed 6 bases at V and 6 bases at J, with 17 bases between. Written as DNA, the CDR3 is TGTGCCAGCAGACTGTACGGCAGGAATCATGAAAAACTGTTTTTT. This encodes CASRLYGRNHEKLFF.

V and J are TRBV19 and TRBJ1-5; D ambiguous. Germline V gene sequence: CDR1 LNHDA, CDR2 SQIVND (reference sequence). The CDR3 consists of 12 residues. Deletions cut 3 bases from V and 4 bases from J, with 4 bases between. As DNA, the CDR3 is TGTGCCAGTAGTATGAGGAATCAGCCCCAGCATTTT. It specifies CASSMRNQPQHF.

The rearrangement uses TRBV27 and TRBJ2-7, with D possibly being TRBD1 (5 bases). Trimming took 3 bases from V and 3 from J, leaving 12 bases between them. The CDR3 extends over 14 amino acids. The germline V gene has CDR1 MNHEY and CDR2 SMNVEV (reference sequence). CDR3 region: CASSFQGEFYEQYF. The CDR3 region has the DNA TGTGCCAGCAGTTTCCAGGGTGAATTCTACGAGCAGTACTTC.

This sequence joins TRBV5-1 and TRBJ1-1; D unclear. Trimming pared 0 bases from V and 3 bases from J, leaving 9 bases between. CDR1 is SGHRS and CDR2 is YFSETQ in the germline V gene. This CDR3 is 14 amino acids long. For the CDR3, the DNA is TGCGCCAGCAGCTTGGCAGGCCGAGACACTGAAGCTTTCTTT. It is translated as CASSLAGRDTEAFF.

This chain joins TRBV5-4 and TRBJ2-6; D call uncertain. V lost 0 bases and J 1 base, leaving 8 bases between the germline ends. The germline V gene encodes CDR1 SGHNT and CDR2 YYREEE (reference sequence). The CDR3 sequence is 16 residues long. The CDR3 DNA reads as TGTGCCAGCAGCTTGGAGGCTAGATCTGGGGCCAACGTCCTGACTTTC. Translated, it gives CASSLEARSGANVLTF.

Comments on this clone: At the DNA level, this CDR3 is encoded by other sequences in the same sample as well. The V and J genes are TRBV6-1 and TRBJ2-1; TRBD1 aligns across 7 bases. V was clipped by 0 bases and J by 4 bases; unmatched bases: 15. Per the germline V gene, CDR1 is MNHNS and CDR2 is SASEGT. The CDR3 consists of 19 residues. The DNA for the CDR3 is TGTGCCAGCAGTGAAGCGCAAAGTAGGGGGCAGGGAAGATACAATGAGCAGTTCTTC. It encodes CASSEAQSRGQGRYNEQFF.

The chain combines TRBV6-4 with TRBJ1-6, with TRBD1 matching 7 bases. J was trimmed by 5 bases and V by 8 bases; bases with no gene match: 9. The CDR3 runs to 15 residues. Per germline, CDR1 MRHNA and CDR2 SNTAGT. Written as DNA, the CDR3 is TGTGCCAGCTTAATTCCGGGACAGAATAATTCACCCCTCCACTTT. Its protein product is CASLIPGQNNSPLHF.